This T cell receptor beta chain was sequenced in a study of neurological immune-mediated disorders. The CDR3 runs 16 residues. Germline CDR1 MNHEY, CDR2 SMNVEV (reference sequence). V dropped 4 bases and J dropped 2; count of bases not matched to a gene: 8. There are a few counts of this clonotype. TCRdb called the 5' RACE reads again in MiXCR, with one record for every CDR3 protein. The repertoire holds about 60,000 distinct CDR3 sequences, with about 3.7% as singletons. The TCR originated in a woman in her fifties or sixties with multiple sclerosis. The sequenced material came from PBMCs. This sequence joins TRBV27 and TRBJ2-1; 7 bases align to TRBD2. The CDR3 nucleotides read TGTGCCAGCAGTTCAGGACTAAGCGGGACCTACAATGAGCAGTTCTTC. Its translation: CASSSGLSGTYNEQFF.